This T cell receptor (beta chain) was recorded in a study of regulatory T cells in long-lasting Graves disease. CDR3-region Arm-PCR and iRepertoire HTBI primers produced the TCR beta libraries. TCRdb itself ran the multiplex PCR reads through MiXCR, one entry per CDR3 protein. The sample contains approximately 690,000 distinct CDR3 sequences, 30% of which appear only once. This sample's time point: persistent/refractory GD, antithyroid drugs over 5 years with positive TRAb. RNA isolated from PBMCs was used to make the TCR library. American Thyroid Association guidelines were used to diagnose Graves' disease. V lost 4 bases, J lost 6 bases, and 9 bases lay in between. The CDR3 has 13 residues. This clonotype was seen more than once but under ten times.

The sequence came from a female donor with Graves disease. The sequences come from peripheral blood mononuclear cells (PBMCs), collected when the disease was refractory, from a patient treated with antithyroid drugs. This chain connects TRBV12-3 or TRBV12-4 to TRBJ1-4; D unresolved. The CDR3 sequence: CASSSGRDEKLFF. DNA for the CDR3: TGTGCCAGCAGTTCCGGACGGGATGAAAAACTGTTTTTT.